One and the same sample provided the 16 T cell receptor beta chains below, sequenced in a study of blood T cell repertoires in COVID-19. Assay: immunoSEQ multiplex PCR; the TCRdb copy retains only in-frame clones and omits some. The sample shows 100,000 to 150,000 clones, 84% of them seen only once. Sequencing was carried out using peripheral blood. These receptors all stem from a man between 60 and 70 years old with acute or convalescent COVID-19.

This chain joins TRBV9 and TRBJ2-1, with TRBD2 identical over 12 bases. This CDR3 comprises 15 residues. Trimming at V came to 2 bases and at J to 9 bases, leaving 6 bases not matched to a gene. Germline V CDR1 and CDR2: SGDLS, YYNGEE. CDR3 nucleotide sequence: TGTGCCAGCAGCGTGGCTAGCGGGAGGGCCCTTGAGCAGTTCTTC. Translated: CASSVASGRALEQFF.

This rearrangement joins TRBV7-9 to TRBJ2-1, with 12 bases fitting TRBD2. Germline CDR1 reads SEHNR; CDR2 reads FQNEAQ (reference sequence). CDR3 length equals 19 residues. Losses at the gene ends were 1 base for V and 3 bases for J; bases not matched to a gene: 10. The CDR3: CASSLGPASGRAGYNEQFF. As DNA, the CDR3 is TGTGCCAGCAGCTTAGGTCCGGCTAGCGGGAGGGCCGGCTACAATGAGCAGTTCTTC.

The chain is built from TRBV7-9 and TRBJ2-7; TRBD1 agrees at 8 bases. Trimming at V came to 5 bases and at J to 6 bases, leaving 9 bases not matched to a gene. This CDR3 has 14 amino acids. The V gene's germline CDR1 is SEHNR and CDR2 FQNEAQ (reference sequence). Here the CDR3 reads CASSLTIGTGEQYF. DNA for the CDR3: TGTGCCAGCAGCCTAACGATCGGGACAGGCGAGCAGTACTTC.

The CDR3 is CASSFTGIHSGANVLTF. In DNA, the CDR3 is TGTGCCAGCAGCTTTACAGGGATACACTCTGGGGCCAACGTCCTGACTTTC. The chain recombines TRBV5-6 with TRBJ2-6, with TRBD1 as a possible D gene (6 bases). Germline-derived CDR1 and CDR2 are SGHDT and YYEEEE. With 2 bases removed from V and 0 bases from J, the gap between germline ends came to 12 bases. This CDR3 has 17 amino acids.

The chain employs TRBV5-1 and TRBJ1-4, with 10 bases lining up with TRBD1. Germline V gene sequence: CDR1 SGHRS, CDR2 YFSETQ. CDR3 length equals 16 residues. The junction had 10 bases not matched to a gene; V was cut back by 4 bases and J by 7 bases. The CDR3 is CASSLPGGDRGEKLFF. The CDR3 region has the DNA TGCGCCAGCAGCCTGCCCGGAGGGGACAGGGGTGAAAAACTGTTTTTT.

The chain recombines TRBV15 with TRBJ2-2; weak D call: TRBD2 (6 bases). Germline V gene data show CDR1 as LNHNV and CDR2 as YYDKDF (reference sequence). The CDR3 runs to 15 residues. Deletions cut 0 bases from V and 2 bases from J, with 7 bases between. The CDR3 DNA reads TGTGCCACCAGCAGAGAGGGGGGTAACACCGGGGAGCTGTTTTTT. Amino acid sequence: CATSREGGNTGELFF. Drawing the rest from reference TRBV15 and TRBJ2-2, the complete variable domain is DAMVIQNPRYQVTQFGKPVTLSCSQTLNHNVMYWYQQKSSQAPKLLFHYYDKDFNNEADTPDNFQSRRPNTSFCFLDIRSPGLGDTAMYLCATSREGGNTGELFFGEGSRLTVL.

This chain uses TRBV30 with TRBJ2-1; possibly TRBD2 for D (5 bases). The CDR3 runs to 16 residues. Trimming shortened V by 1 base and J by 5 bases, and 18 bases separated the two germline ends. The V gene's germline CDR1 is GTSNPN and CDR2 SVGIG (reference sequence). The CDR3 is CAWSDPGGPPHNEQFF. CDR3 DNA sequence: TGTGCCTGGAGTGACCCCGGAGGCCCACCCCACAATGAGCAGTTCTTC. Full variable domain (rest looked up from reference TRBV30 and TRBJ2-1): SQTIHQWPATLVQPVGSPLSLECTVEGTSNPNLYWYRQAAGRGLQLLFYSVGIGQISSEVPQNLSASRPQDRQFILSSKKLLLSDSGFYLCAWSDPGGPPHNEQFFGPGTRLTVL.

The chain is built from TRBV2 and TRBJ1-1; the D gene is possibly TRBD1 (5 bases). V gave up 4 bases and J gave up 6 bases, with 12 bases separating them. Germline CDR1 is SNHLY and CDR2 is FYNNEI. This CDR3 region has 13 residues. The CDR3 is CASSGGAQAEAFF. The DNA for the CDR3 is TGTGCCAGCAGTGGTGGGGCCCAAGCTGAAGCTTTCTTT.

Points on this clone: A junction boundary mismatches the germline segment, possibly from a read error. The V gene is TRBV18, the J gene TRBJ2-1, with 8 bases matching TRBD1. Germline V CDR1 and CDR2: KGHSH, LQKENI. The CDR3 has 16 residues. For the CDR3, the DNA is TGTGCCAGCTCAACACCAGGACAGGGAAAAGGAGATGAGCAGTTCTTC. Its translation is CASSTPGQGKGDEQFF.

The chain carries TRBV15 and TRBJ2-7; D is uncertain. Per germline, CDR1 LNHNV and CDR2 YYDKDF (reference sequence). V was trimmed by 0 bases and J by 0 bases, leaving 6 bases between them. The CDR3 is 14 amino acids. CDR3 region: CATSRDSSSYEQYF. CDR3 DNA sequence: TGTGCCACCAGCAGAGATTCTTCCTCCTACGAGCAGTACTTC.

The chain has TRBV7-2 and TRBJ2-7, with 8 positions matching TRBD2. Trimming took 3 bases from V and 2 from J; bases not matched to a gene: 6. Germline values: CDR1 SGHTA, CDR2 FQGNSA. The CDR3 sequence is 15 residues long. The CDR3 DNA sequence: TGTGCCAGCAGCTTCCCCGAACTAGCGGCCTACGAGCAGTACTTC. Translation: CASSFPELAAYEQYF.

The chain employs TRBV10-3 and TRBJ1-1; D ambiguous. The CDR3 is 10 residues long. V was shortened by 11 bases and J by 1 base, with 5 bases between the two germline ends. Germline-derived CDR1 and CDR2 are ENHRY and SYGVKD. CDR3 in amino acids: CASGNTEAFF. CDR3 DNA sequence: TGTGCCTCGGGGAACACTGAAGCTTTCTTT.

The J gene is TRBJ1-2, the V gene TRBV5-1; 8 bases are a match to TRBD1. This CDR3 region has 15 residues. Germline trimming cut 4 bases from V and 1 base from J; bases unmatched to any gene: 6. Germline CDR1 and CDR2: SGHRS and YFSETQ. CDR3 coding DNA: TGCGCCAGCAGCCTCGGACAGGGAAATAACTATGGCTACACCTTC. This gives the protein CASSLGQGNNYGYTF.

A single count supports this clone. This rearrangement joins TRBV19 to TRBJ1-2, with TRBD1 identical over 7 bases. The V and J ends lost 6 bases and 4 bases, in that order; junction bases with no gene match: 8. Per the germline V gene, CDR1 is LNHDA and CDR2 is SQIVND (reference sequence). The CDR3 length is 14 residues. The chain's CDR3 is CASRRDRKPYGYTF. DNA for the CDR3: TGTGCCAGTAGACGGGACAGAAAACCCTATGGCTACACCTTC.

The chain links TRBV27 to TRBJ1-2; D may be TRBD1 (5 bases). Trimming took 3 bases from V and 4 from J, leaving 12 bases between them. Looked up from germline, CDR1 is MNHEY and CDR2 is SMNVEV (reference sequence). The CDR3 is 14 residues long. CDR3 sequence: CASSFRDSSYGYTF. The CDR3 DNA reads as TGTGCCAGCAGTTTTAGGGACTCCAGCTATGGCTACACCTTC.

The chain joins TRBV10-2 to TRBJ2-3, with D perhaps TRBD2 (7 bases). The CDR3 runs 16 residues. V shed 4 bases and J shed 3 bases, with 17 bases lying between them. Germline CDR1 and CDR2: WSHSY and SAAADI. The CDR3 bases are TGCGCCAGCAGTGGTTTTGGGGGGGGCATAACAGATACGCAGTATTTT. Its translation: CASSGFGGGITDTQYF.